This entry lists 27 T cell receptor beta chains sequenced from one sample in a study of blood T cell repertoires in COVID-19. Produced via immunoSEQ multiplex PCR; TCRdb's table is partial and in-frame only. The sample has approximately 150,000 clones, about nine tenths seen once. The specimen sequenced was peripheral blood. These receptors all come from a man between 18 and 29 years old with COVID-19, enrolled during active disease.

The DNA for the CDR3 is TGTGCCAGCAGAGACCAGCGGGGAGAGACCCAGTACTTC. It encodes CASRDQRGETQYF. The chain carries TRBV25-1 and TRBJ2-5; 7 nucleotides match TRBD2. The CDR3 consists of 13 residues. Trimming at V came to 6 bases and at J to 4 bases, leaving 5 bases not matched to a gene. Germline CDR1 and CDR2: MGHDK and SYGVNS.

The genes are TRBV30 and TRBJ1-2; no clear D. In germline, CDR1 is GTSNPN, CDR2 SVGIG (reference sequence). V was shortened by 4 bases and J by 2 bases, with 8 bases between the two germline ends. This CDR3 region has 12 residues. In nucleotides, the CDR3 is TGTGCCTGGACAACAGTAAACTATGGCTACACCTTC. Protein: CAWTTVNYGYTF. Full variable domain (missing parts from reference TRBV30 and TRBJ1-2): SQTIHQWPATLVQPVGSPLSLECTVEGTSNPNLYWYRQAAGRGLQLLFYSVGIGQISSEVPQNLSASRPQDRQFILSSKKLLLSDSGFYLCAWTTVNYGYTFGSGTRLTVV.

The CDR3: CSVEWGLAGREYF. DNA for the CDR3: TGCAGCGTTGAGTGGGGACTAGCGGGAAGAGAGTACTTC. This chain joins TRBV29-1 and TRBJ2-7; 13 nucleotides match TRBD2. This CDR3 is built from 13 residues. From germline, CDR1 is SQVTM and CDR2 ANQGSEA. After removal of 3 bases from V and 11 bases from J, the junction contained 7 bases not matched to a gene.

The chain uses TRBV6-5 and TRBJ2-7, with D possibly matching TRBD2 (7 bases). The CDR3 runs 14 residues. CDR1 and CDR2 (germline): MNHEY, SVGAGI. V lost 10 bases, J lost 3 bases, and 19 bases lay in between. In DNA form, the CDR3 reads TGTGCCACCACTCCTGGGGGGGGCCACTACGAGCAGTACTTC. Encoded protein: CATTPGGGHYEQYF.

This clone was seen a handful of times. The chain employs TRBV5-6 and TRBJ2-1, with D possibly matching TRBD1 (6 bases). V lost 1 base to trimming and J lost 6 bases, with 14 bases between them. Germline V gene sequence: CDR1 SGHDT, CDR2 YYEEEE. The CDR3 covers 15 residues. CDR3 sequence reads: CASSLFQGRFNEQFF. In nucleotides, the CDR3 is TGTGCCAGCAGCTTGTTCCAGGGGAGATTCAATGAGCAGTTCTTC.

The chain has TRBV7-2 and TRBJ2-7, with 12 positions matching TRBD2. In germline, CDR1 is SGHTA, CDR2 FQGNSA. The CDR3 is 14 amino acids. V lost 6 bases, J lost 5 bases, and 5 bases stayed unmatched. Here the CDR3 reads CASSRLAGEHEQYF. The CDR3 coding sequence is TGTGCCAGCAGTCGACTAGCGGGAGAACACGAGCAGTACTTC.

The V and J genes are TRBV10-3 and TRBJ1-6, with D possibly being TRBD1 (5 bases). From germline, CDR1 is ENHRY and CDR2 SYGVKD. V lost 8 bases and J lost 5, with 16 bases in between. CDR3 size: 15 residues. The CDR3 nucleotides read TGTGCCATCGCGCGCAGGGATGACAATAATTCACCCCTCCACTTT. This codes for CAIARRDDNNSPLHF.

The chain uses TRBV3-1 (or the pseudogene TRBV3-2) and TRBJ2-1, with 11 bases aligning to TRBD1. With V trimmed by 4 bases and J by 6 bases, 2 bases remained unmatched. The CDR3 runs to 14 residues. CDR1 and CDR2 (germline): LGHDT, YNNKEL (reference sequence). Here the CDR3 reads CASSLGTGGNEQFF. DNA of the CDR3: TGTGCCAGCAGCCTCGGGACAGGGGGCAATGAGCAGTTCTTC.

Of note for this clone: Other DNA sequences from this sample encode an identical CDR3 as well. The rearrangement links TRBV4-1 to TRBJ1-5, with TRBD1 as a possible D gene (5 bases). Germline assignment: CDR1 MGHRA and CDR2 YSYEKL. V lost 1 base, J lost 2 bases, and 9 bases lay in between. The length of the CDR3 is 15 residues. Here the CDR3 reads CASSQGQGGNQPQHF. The CDR3 DNA follows: TGCGCCAGCAGCCAAGGGCAGGGCGGCAATCAGCCCCAGCATTTT.

CDR3 coding DNA: TGTGCCAGCAGTTACAGCGGGGGACGATACTACGAGCAGTACTTC. Its translation is CASSYSGGRYYEQYF. The J gene is TRBJ2-7, the V gene TRBV6-5, with 8 nucleotides matching TRBD2. V dropped 2 bases and J dropped 3; count of bases not matched to a gene: 6. This CDR3 spans 15 amino acids. Germline CDR1 and CDR2: MNHEY and SVGAGI.

This clone showed up many times. This sample includes further DNA sequences coding for the same CDR3. The rearrangement uses TRBV28 and TRBJ1-2, with TRBD1 as a possible D gene (6 bases). This CDR3 has 13 residues. Trimming removed 5 bases at V and 4 bases at J, with 11 bases between. Germline V gene sequence: CDR1 MDHEN, CDR2 SYDVKM. This chain's CDR3 is CASSIGGSYGYTF. The CDR3 DNA sequence: TGTGCCAGCAGTATAGGGGGAAGCTATGGCTACACCTTC.

The chain recombines TRBV28 with TRBJ2-3; 8 bases are a match to TRBD1. Germline values: CDR1 MDHEN, CDR2 SYDVKM. The CDR3 contains 15 residues. V lost 7 bases, J lost 5 bases, and 11 bases stayed unmatched. DNA of the CDR3: TGTGCCAGCACCGCGGACAGGGAAATTGTAGATACGCAGTATTTT. Translation gives CASTADREIVDTQYF.

This clone has a handful of counts. The CDR3 coding sequence is TGTGCCAGCAGCCCTAGGACGGGGGGAAATTCACCCCTCCACTTT. Protein product: CASSPRTGGNSPLHF. The gene calls are TRBV2 and TRBJ1-6; tentative D call: TRBD1 (5 bases). The germline V gene encodes CDR1 SNHLY and CDR2 FYNNEI. The CDR3 covers 15 residues. Trimming took 6 bases from V and 7 from J, leaving 16 bases between them.

This chain's CDR3 is CASSRTGGVLYNSPLHF. CDR3 DNA: TGTGCCAGCAGCCGGACAGGGGGCGTCTTATATAATTCACCCCTCCACTTT. The J gene is TRBJ1-6, the V gene TRBV5-4; the match to TRBD1 covers 11 bases. V lost 4 bases to trimming and J lost 4 bases; unmatched junction nucleotides: 7. The CDR3 contains 17 residues. Germline-derived CDR1 and CDR2 are SGHNT and YYREEE (reference sequence).

The chain links TRBV27 to TRBJ2-1; D unclear. CDR3 length: 15 residues. Germline values: CDR1 MNHEY, CDR2 SMNVEV (reference sequence). The V gene lost 2 bases and the J gene lost 0 bases, with 8 bases spanning the gap. The CDR3 nucleotides are TGTGCCAGCAGTTTAGGTCTGAGCTCCTACAATGAGCAGTTCTTC. Its translation is CASSLGLSSYNEQFF.

This clone was detected once. The V gene is TRBV7-9, the J gene TRBJ1-2; TRBD1 aligns across 7 bases. The CDR3 is 15 residues long. The germline gives CDR1 SEHNR, CDR2 FQNEAQ (reference sequence). V was pared by 1 base and J by 2 bases, with 4 bases of the junction left unmatched. Here the CDR3 DNA reads TGTGCCAGCAGCTTAGGGTCGGGACAGAACTATGGCTACACCTTC. Protein sequence: CASSLGSGQNYGYTF. Together with reference TRBV7-9 and TRBJ1-2, the CDR3 gives the full variable domain: DTGVSQNPRHKITKRGQNVTFRCDPISEHNRLYWYRQTLGQGPEFLTYFQNEAQLEKSRLLSDRFSAERPKGSFSTLEIQRTEQGDSAMYLCASSLGSGQNYGYTFGSGTRLTVV.

In DNA, the CDR3 is TGTGCCACCAGTGATTTGACAGAAGGTGGAGAGACCCAGTACTTC. Protein product: CATSDLTEGGETQYF. The rearrangement links TRBV24-1 to TRBJ2-5; no definite D call. Germline V lookup: CDR1 KGHDR, CDR2 SFDVKD. The V gene lost 0 bases and the J gene lost 4 bases, with 11 bases spanning the gap. The CDR3 has 15 residues.

The V gene is TRBV28, the J gene TRBJ2-2, with 7 bases that match TRBD1. The CDR3 sequence is 16 residues long. V lost 5 bases and J lost 0; bases outside the gene matches: 6. The germline gives CDR1 MDHEN, CDR2 SYDVKM. The CDR3 protein is CASSSDRASNTGELFF. The CDR3 DNA follows: TGTGCCAGCAGTAGTGACAGGGCATCGAACACCGGGGAGCTGTTTTTT.

V is TRBV6-5 and J is TRBJ1-1; no clear D. The CDR3 contains 14 residues. Per the germline V gene, CDR1 is MNHEY and CDR2 is SVGAGI. V gave up 1 base and J gave up 3 bases, with 9 bases separating them. The CDR3 loop is CASSYWVRDTEAFF. CDR3 DNA: TGTGCCAGCAGTTACTGGGTGAGGGACACTGAAGCTTTCTTT.

Details on this clone: The germline gene is not matched at one end of the junction; a read error may be the cause. The chain combines TRBV3-1 (or the pseudogene TRBV3-2) with TRBJ1-4; TRBD1 agrees at 7 bases. This CDR3 region has 18 residues. Germline-derived CDR1 and CDR2 are LGHDT and YNNKEL (reference sequence). The CDR3 DNA sequence: TGTGCCAGCAGCCAAGGTAGGGGGCAACGTGGCTCTAATGAAAAACTGCTTTTT. Amino acids: CASSQGRGQRGSNEKLLF.

This clone was seen once. The chain uses TRBV12-3 or TRBV12-4 and TRBJ2-5, with D possibly being TRBD1 (5 bases). The V gene lost 6 bases and the J gene lost 9 bases, with 14 bases spanning the gap. The CDR3 contains 12 residues. In DNA form, the CDR3 reads TGTGCCAGCAGCCCACAGGCCGAGGCCCAGTACTTC. It encodes CASSPQAEAQYF.

The gene calls are TRBV9 and TRBJ2-1, with D uncertain. Germline CDR1 and CDR2: SGDLS and YYNGEE. The CDR3 consists of 13 residues. The V end lost 1 base, the J end lost 8 bases, and 10 bases lay between the germline ends. CDR3 DNA sequence: TGTGCCAGCAGCGTAATATCTGGGCATGAGCAGTTCTTC. Protein: CASSVISGHEQFF.

The chain couples TRBV5-4 to TRBJ1-2, with D unclear. The CDR3 loop spans 13 amino acids. Germline-derived CDR1 and CDR2 are SGHNT and YYREEE (reference sequence). Between the trimmed V and J ends, which lost 4 bases and 6 bases, there was a span of 13 bases. For the CDR3, the DNA is TGTGCCAGCAGCCTATCGGGAGGGAATGGCTACACCTTC. This sequence encodes CASSLSGGNGYTF. The full variable domain, rest sourced from reference TRBV5-4 and TRBJ1-2, is ETGVTQSPTHLIKTRGQQVTLRCSSQSGHNTVSWYQQALGQGPQFIFQYYREEENGRGNFPPRFSGLQFPNYSSELNVNALELDDSALYLCASSLSGGNGYTFGSGTRLTVV.

The V gene is TRBV6-5, the J gene TRBJ2-7; TRBD2 agrees at 9 bases. There are 15 residues in the CDR3. The V segment lost 0 bases and the J segment 4 bases; nucleotides outside the gene matches: 4. Germline CDR1 and CDR2: MNHEY and SVGAGI. The CDR3 coding sequence is TGTGCCAGCAGTTACTCCCTAGCGGGAATGTACGAGCAGTACTTC. Residues: CASSYSLAGMYEQYF.

The rearrangement links TRBV25-1 to TRBJ2-7; D perhaps matches TRBD1 (9 bases). Trimming removed 8 bases from V and 5 bases from J, with 25 bases in between. This CDR3 has 16 residues. Germline CDR1 reads MGHDK; CDR2 reads SYGVNS. The CDR3 nucleotides are TGTGCCAGCCGTCCCGGGACAGGGAGCGGGAGCGACGAGCAGTACTTC. It translates to CASRPGTGSGSDEQYF.

This clone showed up just once. This sequence joins TRBV11-2 and TRBJ2-7, with TRBD2 matching over 13 bases. V trimming: 5 bases; J trimming: 6 bases; junction bases outside the gene matches: 4. The CDR3 totals 14 residues. Germline V gene sequence: CDR1 SGHAT, CDR2 FQNNGV. The CDR3: CASSPGLAGPEQYF. The DNA of the CDR3 is TGTGCCAGCAGCCCGGGACTAGCGGGACCCGAGCAGTACTTC.

V is TRBV15 and J is TRBJ1-2, with 10 nucleotides matching TRBD1. The germline V gene has CDR1 LNHNV and CDR2 YYDKDF (reference sequence). The J segment lost 4 bases and the V segment lost 0 bases, leaving 8 bases of the junction unmatched. This CDR3 has 17 residues. CDR3 DNA sequence: TGTGCCACCAGCAGAGACCTGGCCGGGACAGGGGTCTATGGCTACACCTTC. It is translated as CATSRDLAGTGVYGYTF.